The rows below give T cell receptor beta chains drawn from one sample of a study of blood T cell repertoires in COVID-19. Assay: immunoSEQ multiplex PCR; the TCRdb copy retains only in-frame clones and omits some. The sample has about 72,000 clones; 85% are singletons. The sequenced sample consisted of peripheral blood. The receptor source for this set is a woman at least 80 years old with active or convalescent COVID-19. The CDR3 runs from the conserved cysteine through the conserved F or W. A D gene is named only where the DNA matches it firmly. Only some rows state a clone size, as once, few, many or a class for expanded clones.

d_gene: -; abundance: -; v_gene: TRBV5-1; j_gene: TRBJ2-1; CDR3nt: TGCGCCAGCAGCGCCGGGGGGCGGGGATACAATGAGCAGTTCTTC; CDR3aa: CASSAGGRGYNEQFF
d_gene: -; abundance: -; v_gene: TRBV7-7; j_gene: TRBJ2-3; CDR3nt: TGTGCCAGCAGCTTACTGGGACAACACACAGATACGCAGTATTTT; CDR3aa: CASSLLGQHTDTQYF
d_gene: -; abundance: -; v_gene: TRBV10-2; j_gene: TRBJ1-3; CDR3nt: TGCGCCAGCAGTGAGGACCAAACGAGCGCTGGAAACACCATATATTTT; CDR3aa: CASSEDQTSAGNTIYF
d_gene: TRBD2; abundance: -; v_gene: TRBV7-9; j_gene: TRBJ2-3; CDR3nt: TGTGCCAGCAGCACGACTAGCGGGGGTACCAGATTCACAGATACGCAGTATTTT; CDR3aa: CASSTTSGGTRFTDTQYF
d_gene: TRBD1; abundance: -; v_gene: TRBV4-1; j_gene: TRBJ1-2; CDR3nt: TGCGCCAGCAGCCAAAACAGGGGCGATGGCTACACCTTC; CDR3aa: CASSQNRGDGYTF
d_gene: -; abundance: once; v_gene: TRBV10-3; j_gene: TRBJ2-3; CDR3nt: TGTGCCATCAGTGCGGAGAGCACAGATACGCAGTATTTT; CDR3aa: CAISAESTDTQYF
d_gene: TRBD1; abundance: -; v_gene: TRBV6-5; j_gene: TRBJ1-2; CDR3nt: TGTGCCAGCAGTTACTCGAGTTCGGGACAGGACTCTCTCACCTTC; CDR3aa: CASSYSSSGQDSLTF
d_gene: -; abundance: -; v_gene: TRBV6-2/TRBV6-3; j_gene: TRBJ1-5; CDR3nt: TGTGCCAGCAGTCTACTTGGGACTGGGAATCAGCCCCAGCATTTT; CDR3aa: CASSLLGTGNQPQHF
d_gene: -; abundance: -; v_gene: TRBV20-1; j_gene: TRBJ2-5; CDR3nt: TGCAGTGCCGGGGGGCTCGAGACCCAGTACTTC; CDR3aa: CSAGGLETQYF
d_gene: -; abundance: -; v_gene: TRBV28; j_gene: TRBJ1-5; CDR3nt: TGTGCCAGCAGCTCACAGGCCCAAGGGTATCAGCCCCAGCATTTT; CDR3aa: CASSSQAQGYQPQHF
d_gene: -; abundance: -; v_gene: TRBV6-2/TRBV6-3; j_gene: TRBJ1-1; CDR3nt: TGTGCCAGCAGTCGGACGAGGGCGGGGAACACTGAAGCTTTCTTT; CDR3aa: CASSRTRAGNTEAFF
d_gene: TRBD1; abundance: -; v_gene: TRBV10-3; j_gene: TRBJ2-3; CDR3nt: TGTGCCATCAGTGACCCGGCAGGGGGAACAGATACGCAGTATTTT; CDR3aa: CAISDPAGGTDTQYF
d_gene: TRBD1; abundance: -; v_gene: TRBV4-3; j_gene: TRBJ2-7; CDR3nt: TGCGCCAGCAGCACTTACAGGGGGAGTTTCTACGAGCAGTACTTC; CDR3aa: CASSTYRGSFYEQYF
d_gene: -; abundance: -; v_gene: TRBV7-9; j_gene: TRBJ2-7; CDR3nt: TGTGCCAGCAGCTTAACCGGAGTTAGCGGCGAGCAGTACTTC; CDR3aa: CASSLTGVSGEQYF
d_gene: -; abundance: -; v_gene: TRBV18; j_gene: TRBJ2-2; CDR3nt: TGTGCCAGCTCAGAGAGGACAGCTTCCACCGGGGAGCTGTTTTTT; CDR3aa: CASSERTASTGELFF
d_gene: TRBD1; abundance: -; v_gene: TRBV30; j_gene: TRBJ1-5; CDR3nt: TGTGCCTACAAGACAGGGGGCAATCAGCCCCAGCATTTT; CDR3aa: CAYKTGGNQPQHF
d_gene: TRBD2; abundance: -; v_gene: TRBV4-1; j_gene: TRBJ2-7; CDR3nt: TGCGCCAGCAGCCGGCGACTAGCGGGCGCCTACGAGCAGTACTTC; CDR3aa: CASSRRLAGAYEQYF
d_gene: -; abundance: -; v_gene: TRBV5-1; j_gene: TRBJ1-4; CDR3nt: TGCGCCAGCAGCCCGGAGGGGGAGGGTAGAGGTGAAAAACTGTTTTTT; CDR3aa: CASSPEGEGRGEKLFF
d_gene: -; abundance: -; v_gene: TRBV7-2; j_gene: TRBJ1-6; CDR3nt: TGTGCCAGCAGCTTGGAAAAGGGGTCCTATAATTCACCCCTCCACTTT; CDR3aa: CASSLEKGSYNSPLHF
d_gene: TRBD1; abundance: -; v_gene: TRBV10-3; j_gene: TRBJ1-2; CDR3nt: TGTGCCATCCGACAGGGGGACGAGCATGGCTACACCTTC; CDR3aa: CAIRQGDEHGYTF
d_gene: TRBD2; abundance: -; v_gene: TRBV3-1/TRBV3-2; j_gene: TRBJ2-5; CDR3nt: TGTGCCAGCAGCCAAGATCCCCCGGGGGGGCCGTTACAAGAGACCCAGTACTTC; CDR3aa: CASSQDPPGGPLQETQYF
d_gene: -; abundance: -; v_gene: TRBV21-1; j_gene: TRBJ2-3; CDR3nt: TGTGCCAGCAGCAAGTCAGGACTAGCGGGGATTGAGGTGGGCACAGATACGCAGTATTTT; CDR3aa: CASSKSGLAGIEVGTDTQYF
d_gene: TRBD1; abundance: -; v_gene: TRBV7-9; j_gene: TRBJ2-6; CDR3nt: TGTGCCAGCAGTTATCGACAGGGCCCTGGGGCCAACGTCCTGACTTTC; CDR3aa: CASSYRQGPGANVLTF
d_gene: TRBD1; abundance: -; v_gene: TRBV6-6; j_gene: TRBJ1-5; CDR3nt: TGTGCCAGCAGTTACAGGACAGGTAATCAGCCCCAGCATTTT; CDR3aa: CASSYRTGNQPQHF
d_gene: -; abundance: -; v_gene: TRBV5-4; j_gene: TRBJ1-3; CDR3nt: TGTGCCAGCAGCTTGGGAGCAGGTTCTGGAAACACCATATATTTT; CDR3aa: CASSLGAGSGNTIYF
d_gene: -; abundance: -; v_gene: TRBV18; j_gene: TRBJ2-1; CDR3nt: TGTGCCAGCTCCCCTGCGGGGCATAATGAGCAGTTCTTC; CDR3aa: CASSPAGHNEQFF
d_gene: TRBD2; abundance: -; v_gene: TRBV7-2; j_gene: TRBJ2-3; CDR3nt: TGTGCCAGCAGCCCCCCTGGACTAGCAGTTTATACGCAGTATTTT; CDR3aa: CASSPPGLAVYTQYF
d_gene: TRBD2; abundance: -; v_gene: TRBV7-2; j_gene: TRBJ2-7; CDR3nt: TGTGCCAGCAGCACCGGGACTAGCGGGGGGGCATACGAGCAGTACTTC; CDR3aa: CASSTGTSGGAYEQYF
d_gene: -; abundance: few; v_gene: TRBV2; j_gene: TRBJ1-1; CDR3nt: TGTGCCAGCAGTGAAGCGCTGGGGGGTTCGGCTGAAGCTTTCTTT; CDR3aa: CASSEALGGSAEAFF
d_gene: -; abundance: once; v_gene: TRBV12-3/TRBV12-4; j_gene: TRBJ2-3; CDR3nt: TGTGCCAGCAGTTCGGGGAGTACGCAGTATTTT; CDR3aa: CASSSGSTQYF
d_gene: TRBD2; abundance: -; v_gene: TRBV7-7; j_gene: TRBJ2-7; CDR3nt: TGTGCTAGCAGCCCGTGGAGCGGGGGGGTGGTCGAGCAGTACTTC; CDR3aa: CASSPWSGGVVEQYF
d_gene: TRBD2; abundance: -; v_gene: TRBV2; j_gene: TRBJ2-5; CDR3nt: TGTGCCAGCAGTTCCGGGACTAGCGGGGAGACCCAGTACTTC; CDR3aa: CASSSGTSGETQYF
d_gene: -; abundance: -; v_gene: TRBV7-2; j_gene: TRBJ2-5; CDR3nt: TGTGCCAGCAGCCCGACCAGGGGCGACGGGGCAGAGACCCAGTACTTC; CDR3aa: CASSPTRGDGAETQYF
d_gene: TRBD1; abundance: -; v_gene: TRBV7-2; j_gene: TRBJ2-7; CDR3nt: TGTGCCAGCAGGTCCGGGACAGACCTCTACGAGCAGTACTTC; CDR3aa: CASRSGTDLYEQYF
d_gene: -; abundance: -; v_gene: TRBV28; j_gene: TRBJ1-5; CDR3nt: TGTGCCAGCACCTCAATTCCCGGTTTTCAGCCCCAGCATTTT; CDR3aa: CASTSIPGFQPQHF
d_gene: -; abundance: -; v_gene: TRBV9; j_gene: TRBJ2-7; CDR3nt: TGTGCCAGCAGCGCCACAAGTTCGTCCTACGAGCAGTACTTC; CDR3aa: CASSATSSSYEQYF
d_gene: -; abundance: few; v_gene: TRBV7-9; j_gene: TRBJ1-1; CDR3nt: TGTGCCAGCAGCTACGGGAGGGATGGAACTGAAGCTTTCTTT; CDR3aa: CASSYGRDGTEAFF
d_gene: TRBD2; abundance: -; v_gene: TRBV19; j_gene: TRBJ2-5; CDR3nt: TGTGCCAGTAGTATCAGGACTAGCGTCAGGCTACAAGAGACCCAGTACTTC; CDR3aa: CASSIRTSVRLQETQYF
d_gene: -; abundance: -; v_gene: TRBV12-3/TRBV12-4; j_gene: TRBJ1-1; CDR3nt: TGTGCCAGCAGTTTCGAGAGGGAGTTGTTCTTT; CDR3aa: CASSFERELFF
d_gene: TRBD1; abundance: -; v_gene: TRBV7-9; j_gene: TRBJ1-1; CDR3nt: TGTGCCAGCACCAGTCGACAGGGTACGATCGCTGAAGCTTTCTTT; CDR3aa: CASTSRQGTIAEAFF
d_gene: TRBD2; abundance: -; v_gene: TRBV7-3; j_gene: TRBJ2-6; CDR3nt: TGTGCCAGCAGTGTATTAGCGGGGGGGCCTACAGGGGCCAACGTCCTGACTTTC; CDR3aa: CASSVLAGGPTGANVLTF
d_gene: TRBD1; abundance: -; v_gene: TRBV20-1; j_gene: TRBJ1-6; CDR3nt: TGCAGTGCTGGACAGGGGTCACCCCTCCACTTT; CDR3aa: CSAGQGSPLHF
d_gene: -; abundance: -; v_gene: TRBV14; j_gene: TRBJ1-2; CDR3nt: TGTGCCAGCAGCCAAGGGATGTGGGCTGGCTACACCTTC; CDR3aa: CASSQGMWAGYTF
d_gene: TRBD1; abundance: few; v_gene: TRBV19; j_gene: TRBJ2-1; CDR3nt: TGTGCCAGTAGTGCGGACAGGGGGCTGGATGAGCAGTTCTTC; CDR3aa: CASSADRGLDEQFF
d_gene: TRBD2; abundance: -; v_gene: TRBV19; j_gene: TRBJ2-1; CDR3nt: TGTGCCAGTAGTTTATGGACGGCGGCTGGGGGGGGATATAATGAGCAGTTCTTC; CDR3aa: CASSLWTAAGGGYNEQFF